The 7 T cell receptor beta chains reported below all come from one sample, sequenced in a study of post-analysis software for immune sequencing data. Unique molecular identifiers tagged the TCR beta cDNA libraries. TCRdb re-called the PCR reads with MiXCR, one entry per CDR3 protein. The top ten hold approximately 6% of the sample, which has more than 500,000 distinct CDR3 sequences, roughly 34% seen once. General study findings and limits: TRBV5-6, TRBV5-1 and TRBV20-1 were among several TRBV segments more frequent in patients than controls.

These receptors' antigens are unknown. Specimen: blood. These TCRs come from a girl under 18 with multiple sclerosis.

The chain combines TRBV2 with TRBJ2-7; D uncertain. This CDR3 has 14 amino acids. The germline gives CDR1 SNHLY, CDR2 FYNNEI. Trimming removed 3 bases from V and 2 bases from J, with 11 bases in between. CDR3 protein: CASSEERQPYEQYF. In nucleotides, the CDR3 is TGTGCCAGCAGTGAGGAAAGGCAGCCCTACGAGCAGTACTTC. Filled out from reference TRBV2 and TRBJ2-7, the complete variable domain reads EPEVTQTPSHQVTQMGQEVILRCVPISNHLYFYWYRQILGQKVEFLVSFYNNEISEKSEIFDDQFSVERPDGSNFTLKIRSTKLEDSAMYFCASSEERQPYEQYFGPGTRLTVT.

The rearrangement joins TRBV7-2 to TRBJ2-5; 12 positions match TRBD2. The germline V gene encodes CDR1 SGHTA and CDR2 FQGNSA. J gave up 0 bases and V 4 bases, and 6 bases lay outside the gene matches. This CDR3 region has 17 residues. The CDR3: CASSSGLAGPYQETQYF. CDR3 DNA: TGTGCCAGCAGCTCAGGACTAGCGGGGCCGTACCAAGAGACCCAGTACTTC.

This clonotype was seen more than once but under ten times. V usage is TRBV20-1 and J usage is TRBJ2-5; TRBD1 aligns across 9 bases. CDR3 length: 15 residues. The germline gives CDR1 DFQATT, CDR2 SNEGSKA (reference sequence). V shed 5 bases, J shed 0 bases, and the junction held 7 bases outside the gene matches. In DNA form, the CDR3 reads TGCAGTGCTCCCCCCGGGACAGGGCACCAAGAGACCCAGTACTTC. It is translated as CSAPPGTGHQETQYF.

The chain joins TRBV7-3 to TRBJ2-1; D is unresolved. The V and J ends lost 1 base and 0 bases respectively, with 7 bases between them. This CDR3 has 15 residues. Germline V gene sequence: CDR1 SGHTA, CDR2 FQGTGA. Written as DNA, the CDR3 is TGTGCCAGCAGCTTAAGTTCCGCCTCCTACAATGAGCAGTTCTTC. Amino acids: CASSLSSASYNEQFF.

The chain uses TRBV5-1 and TRBJ1-6; D might be TRBD1 (6 bases). Germline CDR1 is SGHRS and CDR2 is YFSETQ. This CDR3 spans 15 amino acids. The V end was cut by 4 bases, the J end by 4 bases, with 12 bases between. The CDR3 bases are TGCGCCAGCAGCCCGGGGACAACATATAATTCACCCCTCCACTTT. Translating it yields CASSPGTTYNSPLHF.

V usage is TRBV2 and J usage is TRBJ1-5, with a possible D match to TRBD1 (6 bases). V was shortened by 0 bases and J by 6 bases, with 12 bases between the two germline ends. The CDR3 loop spans 15 amino acids. Germline V gene sequence: CDR1 SNHLY, CDR2 FYNNEI. In DNA form, the CDR3 reads TGTGCCAGCAGTGAAGCTGGGGGGGCGGTTCAGCCCCAGCATTTT. Its translation is CASSEAGGAVQPQHF.

The chain uses TRBV18 and TRBJ2-3, with D tentatively TRBD2 (5 bases). The V gene's germline CDR1 is KGHSH and CDR2 LQKENI. V gave up 4 bases and J gave up 6 bases, with 14 bases separating them. This CDR3 is built from 14 residues. CDR3 coding DNA: TGTGCCAGCTCACTCCTTGAGGGCGCGGATACGCAGTATTTT. Residues: CASSLLEGADTQYF. The full variable domain, its missing parts supplied by reference TRBV18 and TRBJ2-3, is NAGVMQNPRHLVRRRGQEARLRCSPMKGHSHVYWYRQLPEEGLKFMVYLQKENIIDESGMPKERFSAEFPKEGPSILRIQQVVRGDSAAYFCASSLLEGADTQYFGPGTRLTVL.